This TCR beta chain comes out of a study of T cell responses to AZD1222 COVID-19 vaccine. Study-wide results and limits: Among AZD1222 vaccinees, only 5 to 7 were seropositive at baseline.

About this clone: Its specificity is unknown.

The protocol was immunoSEQ multiplex PCR, while the TCRdb copy is restricted to in-frame clones and leaves out a portion. Among 55,000 to 65,000 clones listed, approximately 89% were seen once. Germline lookup yields CDR1 MNHEY and CDR2 SVGEGT. This CDR3 contains 16 residues. Trimming shortened V by 6 bases and J by 1 base, and 16 bases separated the two germline ends. The sequencing used peripheral blood, collected 28 days after the second AZD1222 dose. The sequence came from an adult who received the AZD1222 COVID-19 vaccine. The chain has TRBV6-2 or TRBV6-3 and TRBJ2-1; D is ambiguous. The CDR3 DNA reads as TGTGCCAGCAGCCTCCCAGAGGTCTGGTCCTACAATGAGCAGTTCTTC. It encodes CASSLPEVWSYNEQFF.